Following are 29 T cell receptor beta chains from one sample sequenced in a study of lymphopenia after photon versus proton radiotherapy. The repertoire was sequenced with immunoSEQ multiplex PCR; TCRdb's copy has only in-frame clones and lacks some. The sample includes 7,000 to 9,000 clones, 85% to 95% seen only once; the top ten take about 1.6%. The specimen comprised peripheral blood, sampled from a patient treated with photon-based radiotherapy. These receptors came from a woman in her fifties or sixties with cholangiocarcinoma.

The V call is TRBV11-2, the J call TRBJ2-7, with D possibly matching TRBD2 (5 bases). Trimming stripped 1 base from V and 3 bases from J, with 10 bases between. CDR1 SGHAT and CDR2 FQNNGV come from the germline V gene. The CDR3 length is 14 residues. The CDR3 reads CASSLVLEIYEQYF. In DNA, the CDR3 is TGTGCCAGCAGCTTAGTACTAGAAATCTACGAGCAGTACTTC. Together with reference TRBV11-2 and TRBJ2-7, the CDR3 gives the full variable domain: EAGVAQSPRYKIIEKRQSVAFWCNPISGHATLYWYQQILGQGPKLLIQFQNNGVVDDSQLPKDRFSAERLKGVDSTLKIQPAKLEDSAVYLCASSLVLEIYEQYFGPGTRLTVT.

As concerns this clone: The junction and the germline gene differ at one end; a read error may be behind it. CDR3 coding DNA: TGTGCCAGCAGTTTGGTGAGAGTGCCCGAGTATTTT. It encodes CASSLVRVPEYF. The rearrangement uses TRBV5-8 and TRBJ2-3; no reliable D call. This CDR3 is 12 amino acids long. Germline V gene data show CDR1 as SGHTS and CDR2 as YDEGEE.

The V call is TRBV6-5, the J call TRBJ2-7, with a weak D call TRBD2 (5 bases). CDR3 length equals 15 residues. Trimming took 0 bases from V and 2 from J, leaving 11 bases between them. Germline CDR1 reads MNHEY; CDR2 reads SVGAGI. This chain's CDR3 is CASSYSETGTYEQYF. CDR3 DNA sequence: TGTGCCAGCAGTTACTCGGAGACGGGGACCTACGAGCAGTACTTC.

This rearrangement joins TRBV19 to TRBJ1-4; unclear D gene. The V end was cut by 5 bases, the J end by 8 bases, with 18 bases between. Germline loops: CDR1 LNHDA, CDR2 SQIVND (reference sequence). The CDR3 runs 15 residues. The CDR3, as DNA: TGTGCCAGTAGTCACCTAAAGGGCGGTAAGGAAAAACTGTTTTTT. This translates into CASSHLKGGKEKLFF.

This clone was counted a single time. V gene TRBV6-5 combines with J gene TRBJ1-1; D gene ambiguous. This CDR3 comprises 15 residues. Germline values: CDR1 MNHEY, CDR2 SVGAGI. The V end lost 3 bases, the J end lost 0 bases, and 11 bases lay between the germline ends. The CDR3 DNA reads as TGTGCCAGCAGTTATGGAGGAAAGATGAACACTGAAGCTTTCTTT. Its translation is CASSYGGKMNTEAFF.

The chain couples TRBV15 to TRBJ2-6; D is ambiguous. CDR3 length: 17 residues. Trimming removed 5 bases at V and 3 bases at J, with 17 bases between. Germline V gives CDR1 LNHNV, CDR2 YYDKDF (reference sequence). CDR3 coding DNA: TGTGCCACCAGCCCTCAGGCCGCAGGCTATGGGGCCAACGTCCTGACTTTC. This sequence encodes CATSPQAAGYGANVLTF.

The chain couples TRBV4-3 to TRBJ2-2; the match to TRBD1 covers 7 bases. In germline, CDR1 is LGHNA, CDR2 YSLEER. The V gene end was trimmed by 0 bases and the J gene end by 0 bases; junction bases not matched to a gene: 4. The length of the CDR3 is 17 residues. CDR3 nucleotide sequence: TGCGCCAGCAGCCAAGAACCAGGGGGAACGAACACCGGGGAGCTGTTTTTT. Translation gives CASSQEPGGTNTGELFF.

The DNA of the CDR3 is TGTGCCAGCTCCTTGGCGGGGGGCGTGGAGACCCAGTACTTC. It yields the protein CASSLAGGVETQYF. The chain couples TRBV28 to TRBJ2-5; 8 bases line up with TRBD2. CDR3 length: 14 residues. The V and J ends lost 8 bases and 5 bases, in that order; junction bases with no gene match: 10. CDR1 and CDR2 from the germline V gene are MDHEN and SYDVKM.

V is TRBV5-1 and J is TRBJ1-2, with D unclear. V shed 2 bases and J shed 3 bases, with 14 bases lying between them. Germline assignment: CDR1 SGHRS and CDR2 YFSETQ. The length of the CDR3 is 15 residues. The CDR3 nucleotides are TGCGCCAGCAGCTTCGGATCAAAGGTGGACTATGGCTACACCTTC. Protein: CASSFGSKVDYGYTF.

This chain uses TRBV2 with TRBJ2-2; no clear D. The V end was cut by 5 bases, the J end by 7 bases, with 14 bases between. CDR1 and CDR2 from the germline V gene are SNHLY and FYNNEI. CDR3 length: 14 residues. The CDR3 here is CASSPQVGLGELFF. In DNA form, the CDR3 reads TGTGCCAGCAGTCCTCAGGTGGGCCTCGGGGAGCTGTTTTTT. The whole variable domain, filled in from reference TRBV2 and TRBJ2-2, reads EPEVTQTPSHQVTQMGQEVILRCVPISNHLYFYWYRQILGQKVEFLVSFYNNEISEKSEIFDDQFSVERPDGSNFTLKIRSTKLEDSAMYFCASSPQVGLGELFFGEGSRLTVL.

The V call is TRBV19, the J call TRBJ1-1, with 10 positions matching TRBD1. The CDR3 length is 14 residues. V was pared by 7 bases and J by 5 bases, with 7 bases of the junction left unmatched. Germline V lookup: CDR1 LNHDA, CDR2 SQIVND (reference sequence). The CDR3 sequence: CASNRDRGRTEAFF. The CDR3 nucleotides read TGTGCCAGTAATCGCGACAGGGGGCGGACTGAAGCTTTCTTT.

The chain carries TRBV2 and TRBJ2-7; TRBD2 is a possible D gene (5 bases). Trimming removed 2 bases from V and 2 bases from J, with 10 bases in between. This CDR3 comprises 14 residues. Germline CDR1 is SNHLY and CDR2 is FYNNEI. In nucleotides, the CDR3 is TGTGCCAGCAGTGAAACGAGGGTACCCTACGAGCAGTACTTC. Its translation is CASSETRVPYEQYF.

Written as DNA, the CDR3 is TGTGCCAGCAGTTATATGCCTAGCAATCAGCCCCAGCATTTT. The encoded protein is CASSYMPSNQPQHF. The J gene is TRBJ1-5, the V gene TRBV6-6; no clear D. Germline assignment: CDR1 MNHNY and CDR2 SVGAGI (reference sequence). This CDR3 is 14 amino acids long. Trimming pared 3 bases from V and 0 bases from J, leaving 6 bases between.

The chain joins TRBV5-4 to TRBJ2-2; D is perhaps TRBD1 or TRBD2 (5 bases each). The germline CDR1 and CDR2 sequences are SGHNT and YYREEE (reference sequence). CDR3 length: 15 residues. With 4 bases removed from V and 1 base from J, the gap between germline ends came to 11 bases. The DNA of the CDR3 is TGTGCCAGCAGCGCCGGGACGAGGAACACCGGGGAGCTGTTTTTT. It encodes CASSAGTRNTGELFF.

V is TRBV6-6 and J is TRBJ2-5; D not resolved. V was trimmed by 10 bases and J by 4 bases, leaving 13 bases between them. Germline V gene data show CDR1 as MNHNY and CDR2 as SVGAGI (reference sequence). The CDR3 runs 12 residues. CDR3 nucleotides: TGTGCCACTCGGACGGTTATAGAGACCCAGTACTTC. The encoded protein is CATRTVIETQYF.

The rearrangement links TRBV29-1 to TRBJ1-2, with TRBD1 matching over 7 bases. The CDR3 totals 13 residues. Germline values: CDR1 SQVTM, CDR2 ANQGSEA. The junction had 8 bases not matched to a gene; V was cut back by 5 bases and J by 5 bases. The CDR3 DNA reads TGCAGCGTTCAGGGGGGCGGAGTATATGGCTACACCTTC. It translates to CSVQGGGVYGYTF.

The V and J genes are TRBV7-7 and TRBJ2-6; D unresolved. The length of the CDR3 is 13 residues. V was clipped by 7 bases and J by 5 bases, with 9 bases between them. The germline V gene has CDR1 SSHAT and CDR2 FNYEAQ (reference sequence). In nucleotides, the CDR3 is TGTGCCAGCACACAAAGTCGGGCCAACGTCCTGACTTTC. Protein product: CASTQSRANVLTF.

V gene TRBV2 combines with J gene TRBJ2-5; no firm D call. Germline-derived CDR1 and CDR2 are SNHLY and FYNNEI. The CDR3 extends over 12 amino acids. The V gene lost 8 bases and the J gene lost 4 bases, with 11 bases spanning the gap. The CDR3 reads CASPGPIETQYF. CDR3 coding DNA: TGTGCCAGCCCGGGCCCGATAGAGACCCAGTACTTC. Complete variable domain (other parts from reference TRBV2 and TRBJ2-5): EPEVTQTPSHQVTQMGQEVILRCVPISNHLYFYWYRQILGQKVEFLVSFYNNEISEKSEIFDDQFSVERPDGSNFTLKIRSTKLEDSAMYFCASPGPIETQYFGPGTRLLVL.

This clone is a singleton in its sample. The CDR3 DNA reads TGCGCCAGCAGCCGCCTGGGGCTAGTAACCTTCACAGATACGCAGTATTTT. The encoded protein is CASSRLGLVTFTDTQYF. The genes are TRBV5-1 and TRBJ2-3, with D tentatively TRBD1 (5 bases). This CDR3 comprises 17 residues. Germline values: CDR1 SGHRS, CDR2 YFSETQ. The germline V and J ends were trimmed by 4 bases and 2 bases, with 20 bases remaining between them.

This chain connects TRBV19 to TRBJ1-2; D is unresolved. The V and J ends lost 0 bases and 3 bases respectively, with 8 bases between them. The CDR3 extends over 14 amino acids. CDR1 is LNHDA and CDR2 is SQIVND in the germline V gene (reference sequence). The CDR3 DNA reads as TGTGCCAGTAGTATAGATGCTCGGTACTATGGCTACACCTTC. This codes for CASSIDARYYGYTF.

The chain links TRBV14 to TRBJ1-1; D ambiguous. Germline V lookup: CDR1 SGHDN, CDR2 FVKESK. The V and J ends lost 4 bases and 9 bases respectively, with 18 bases between them. This CDR3 comprises 14 residues. CDR3 in amino acids: CASSLFGPSLQAFF. CDR3 nucleotide sequence: TGTGCCAGCAGCCTCTTCGGCCCGTCACTCCAAGCTTTCTTT.

The V and J genes are TRBV9 and TRBJ2-2; D call uncertain. Trimming stripped 4 bases from V and 4 bases from J, with 5 bases between. Germline loops: CDR1 SGDLS, CDR2 YYNGEE. CDR3 size: 12 residues. CDR3 sequence (DNA): TGTGCCAGCAGCCCCGGCACCGGGGAGCTGTTTTTT. Its translation: CASSPGTGELFF.

The chain couples TRBV21-1 to TRBJ2-3; the table gives TRBD2 as D, unverified against the DNA. TRBV21-1 is described as a pseudogene. The CDR3 sequence is 16 residues long. The CDR3 loop reads CASSIVTRSSTDTQYF. In nucleotides, the CDR3 is TGTGCCAGCAGCATTGTGACTCGAAGTAGCACAGATACGCAGTATTTT.

V usage is TRBV2 and J usage is TRBJ2-1, with D possibly being TRBD1 or TRBD2 (6 bases each). V lost 6 bases to trimming and J lost 7 bases, with 10 bases between them. The length of the CDR3 is 12 residues. Germline CDR1 reads SNHLY; CDR2 reads FYNNEI. CDR3 amino acids: CASRGAGNEQFF. CDR3 bases: TGTGCCAGCAGGGGGGCGGGGAATGAGCAGTTCTTC. Drawing the rest from reference TRBV2 and TRBJ2-1, the complete variable domain is EPEVTQTPSHQVTQMGQEVILRCVPISNHLYFYWYRQILGQKVEFLVSFYNNEISEKSEIFDDQFSVERPDGSNFTLKIRSTKLEDSAMYFCASRGAGNEQFFGPGTRLTVL.

This chain connects TRBV2 to TRBJ2-3; 11 nucleotides agree with TRBD2. CDR3 length: 15 amino acids. After removal of 8 bases from V and 2 bases from J, the junction contained 6 bases not matched to a gene. Per germline, CDR1 SNHLY and CDR2 FYNNEI. The CDR3 DNA is TGTGCCAGCGGGGGGACTAGCGGCCACACAGATACGCAGTATTTT. Protein product: CASGGTSGHTDTQYF.

The chain recombines TRBV7-2 with TRBJ2-7, with 7 bases fitting TRBD2. Germline values: CDR1 SGHTA, CDR2 FQGNSA. V lost 5 bases, J lost 3 bases, and 7 bases stayed unmatched. The CDR3 length is 14 residues. The DNA for the CDR3 is TGTGCCAGCAGCACTTCGAGCGGGGTCTACGAGCAGTACTTC. It codes for CASSTSSGVYEQYF.

The chain carries TRBV5-6 and TRBJ1-5; TRBD1 is a possible D gene (6 bases). CDR1 and CDR2 from the germline V gene are SGHDT and YYEEEE. V was cut by 0 bases and J by 5 bases, with 15 bases left in between. This CDR3 has 16 amino acids. The CDR3 region has the DNA TGTGCCAGCAGCTTGGCGGCGGGGGGGGCCGATCAGCCCCAGCATTTT. Translating gives CASSLAAGGADQPQHF.

This chain connects TRBV2 to TRBJ1-1; D uncertain. This CDR3 is 15 amino acids long. The ends were cut back, 6 bases at V and 0 bases at J, with 14 bases in the middle. The germline V gene has CDR1 SNHLY and CDR2 FYNNEI. CDR3 amino acids: CASSRWQPMNTEAFF. CDR3 coding DNA: TGTGCCAGCAGCCGCTGGCAACCCATGAACACTGAAGCTTTCTTT.

The chain uses TRBV7-2 and TRBJ2-1; possibly TRBD2 for D (6 bases). The CDR3 is 16 residues long. Deletions cut 7 bases from V and 0 bases from J, with 16 bases between. Germline V gene data show CDR1 as SGHTA and CDR2 as FQGNSA. For the CDR3, the DNA is TGTGCCAGCACCGGGGGTAACCGTTTCTCCTACAATGAGCAGTTCTTC. Encoded protein: CASTGGNRFSYNEQFF.